This T cell receptor beta chain was captured by sequencing in a study of shared T cell receptors in the human thymus. This CDR3 has 18 amino acids. Germline trimming cut 9 bases from V and 4 bases from J; bases unmatched to any gene: 19. From germline, CDR1 is SGHDN and CDR2 FVKESK. Assay used: immunoSEQ multiplex PCR; TCRdb lists only in-frame clones, some missing. The data contain more than 550,000 clones, around 85% of them seen just once; the ten biggest clones take up roughly 0.01%. These sequences were also reported in another study, on human thymus T cells.

Sequenced: thymocytes. This sequence joins TRBV14 and TRBJ2-7, with TRBD1 identical over 12 bases. This clonotype originated in a girl less than two years old with a congenital heart defect. CDR3 region: CASIPRDRGRNFWYEQYF. The DNA of the CDR3 is TGTGCCAGTATACCCCGGGACAGGGGGCGAAATTTTTGGTACGAGCAGTACTTC.